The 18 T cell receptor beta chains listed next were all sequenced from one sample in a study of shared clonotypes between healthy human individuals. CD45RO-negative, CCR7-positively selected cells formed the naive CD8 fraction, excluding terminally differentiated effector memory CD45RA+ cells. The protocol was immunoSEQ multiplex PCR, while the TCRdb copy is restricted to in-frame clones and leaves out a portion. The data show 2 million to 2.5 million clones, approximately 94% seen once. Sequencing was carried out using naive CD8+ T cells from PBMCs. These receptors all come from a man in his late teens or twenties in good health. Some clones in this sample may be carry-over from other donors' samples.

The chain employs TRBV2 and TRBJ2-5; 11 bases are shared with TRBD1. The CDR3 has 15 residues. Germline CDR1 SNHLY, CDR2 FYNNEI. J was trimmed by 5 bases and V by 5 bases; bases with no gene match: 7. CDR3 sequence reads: CASSPGQGVYETQYF. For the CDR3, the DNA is TGTGCCAGCAGTCCGGGACAGGGGGTTTATGAGACCCAGTACTTC.

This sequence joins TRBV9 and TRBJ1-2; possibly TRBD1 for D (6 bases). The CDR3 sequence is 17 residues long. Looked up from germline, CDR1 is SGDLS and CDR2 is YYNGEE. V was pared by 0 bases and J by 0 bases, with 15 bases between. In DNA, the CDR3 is TGTGCCAGCAGCGTAGCTCAGGGGAAGTTAGCTAACTATGGCTACACCTTC. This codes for CASSVAQGKLANYGYTF.

CDR3 in amino acids: CASSLALGLRGYEQYF. The CDR3 coding sequence is TGTGCCAGCAGCTTGGCCCTAGGTCTACGGGGCTACGAGCAGTACTTC. This rearrangement joins TRBV5-4 to TRBJ2-7; TRBD2 is a possible D gene (5 bases). Germline lookup yields CDR1 SGHNT and CDR2 YYREEE (reference sequence). This CDR3 contains 16 residues. V was pared by 0 bases and J by 3 bases, with 16 bases between.

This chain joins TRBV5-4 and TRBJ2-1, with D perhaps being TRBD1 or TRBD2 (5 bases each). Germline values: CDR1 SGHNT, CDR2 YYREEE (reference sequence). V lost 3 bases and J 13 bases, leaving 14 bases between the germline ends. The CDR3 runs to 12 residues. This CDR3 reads CASSSPPGTQFF. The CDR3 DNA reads TGTGCCAGCAGCTCCCCGCCCGGGACCCAGTTCTTC.

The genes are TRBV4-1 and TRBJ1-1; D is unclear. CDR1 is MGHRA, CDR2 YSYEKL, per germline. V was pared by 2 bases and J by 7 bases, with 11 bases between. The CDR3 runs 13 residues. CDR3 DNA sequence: TGCGCCAGCAGCCAAAGGACGGGCAATGAAGCTTTCTTT. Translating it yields CASSQRTGNEAFF.

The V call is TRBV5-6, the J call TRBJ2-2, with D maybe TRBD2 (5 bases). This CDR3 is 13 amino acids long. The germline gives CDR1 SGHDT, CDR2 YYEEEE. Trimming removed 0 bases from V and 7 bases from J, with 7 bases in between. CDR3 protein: CASSLGGYGELFF. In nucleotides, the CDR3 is TGTGCCAGCAGCTTGGGCGGGTACGGGGAGCTGTTTTTT.

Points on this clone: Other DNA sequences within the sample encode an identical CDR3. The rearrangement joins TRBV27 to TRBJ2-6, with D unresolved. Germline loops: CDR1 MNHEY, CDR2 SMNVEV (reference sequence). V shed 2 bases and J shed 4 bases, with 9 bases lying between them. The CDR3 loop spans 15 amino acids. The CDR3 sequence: CASSLIGAGANVLTF. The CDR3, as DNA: TGTGCCAGCAGTTTAATAGGCGCGGGGGCCAACGTCCTGACTTTC.

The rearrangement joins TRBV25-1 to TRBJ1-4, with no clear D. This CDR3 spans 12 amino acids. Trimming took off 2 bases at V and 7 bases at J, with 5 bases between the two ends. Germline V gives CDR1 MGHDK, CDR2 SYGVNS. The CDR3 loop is CASSEEGEKLFF. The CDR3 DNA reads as TGTGCCAGCAGTGAAGAGGGTGAAAAACTGTTTTTT.

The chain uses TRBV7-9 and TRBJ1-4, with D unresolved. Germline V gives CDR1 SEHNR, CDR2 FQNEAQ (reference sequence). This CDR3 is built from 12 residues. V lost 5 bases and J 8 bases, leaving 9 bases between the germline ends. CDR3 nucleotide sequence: TGTGCCAGCAGCCAAGGGTACGAAAAACTGTTTTTT. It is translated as CASSQGYEKLFF.

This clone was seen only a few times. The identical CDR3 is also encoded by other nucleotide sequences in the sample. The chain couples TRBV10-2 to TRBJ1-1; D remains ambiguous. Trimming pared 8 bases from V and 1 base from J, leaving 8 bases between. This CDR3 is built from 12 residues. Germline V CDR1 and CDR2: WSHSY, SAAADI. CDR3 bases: TGCGCCAGCCGGTGGGGGAACACTGAAGCTTTCTTT. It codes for CASRWGNTEAFF.

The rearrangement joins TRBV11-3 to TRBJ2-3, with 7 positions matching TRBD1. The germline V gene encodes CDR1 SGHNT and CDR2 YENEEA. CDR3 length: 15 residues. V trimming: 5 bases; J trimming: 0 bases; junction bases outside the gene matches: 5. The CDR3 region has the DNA TGTGCCAGCAGCGAGGACAGGACTAGCACAGATACGCAGTATTTT. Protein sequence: CASSEDRTSTDTQYF.

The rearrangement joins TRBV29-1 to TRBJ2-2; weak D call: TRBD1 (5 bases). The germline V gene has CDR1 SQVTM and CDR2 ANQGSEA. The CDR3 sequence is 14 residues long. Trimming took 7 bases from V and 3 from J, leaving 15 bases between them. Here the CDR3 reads CSALGVRDTGELFF. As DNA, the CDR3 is TGCAGCGCTCTCGGCGTCAGGGACACCGGGGAGCTGTTTTTT.

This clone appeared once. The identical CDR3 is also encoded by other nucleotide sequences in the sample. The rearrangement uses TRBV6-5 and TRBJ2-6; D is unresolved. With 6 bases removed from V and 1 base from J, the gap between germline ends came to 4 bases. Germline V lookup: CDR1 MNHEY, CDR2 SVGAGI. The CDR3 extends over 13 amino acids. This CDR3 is CASSSSGANVLTF. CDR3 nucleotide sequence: TGTGCCAGCAGCTCATCTGGGGCCAACGTCCTGACTTTC.

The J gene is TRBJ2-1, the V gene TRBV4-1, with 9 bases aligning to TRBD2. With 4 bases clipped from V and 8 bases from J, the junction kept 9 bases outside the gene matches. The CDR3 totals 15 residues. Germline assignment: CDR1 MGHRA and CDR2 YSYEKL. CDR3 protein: CASSPIAGVSDEQFF. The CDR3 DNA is TGCGCCAGCAGCCCAATAGCGGGAGTTAGTGATGAGCAGTTCTTC.

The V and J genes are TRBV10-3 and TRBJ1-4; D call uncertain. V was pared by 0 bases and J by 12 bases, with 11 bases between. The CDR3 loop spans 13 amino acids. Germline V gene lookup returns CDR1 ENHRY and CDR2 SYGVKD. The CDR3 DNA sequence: TGTGCCATCAGTGAGTCATGGCCCGGCGAACTGTTTTTT. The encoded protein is CAISESWPGELFF.

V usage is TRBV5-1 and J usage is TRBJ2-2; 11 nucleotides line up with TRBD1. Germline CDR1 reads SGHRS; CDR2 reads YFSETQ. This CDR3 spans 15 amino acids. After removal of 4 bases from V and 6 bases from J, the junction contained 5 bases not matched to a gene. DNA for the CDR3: TGCGCCAGCAGCGGACAGGGGGCGCCCCCCGGGGAGCTGTTTTTT. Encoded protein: CASSGQGAPPGELFF. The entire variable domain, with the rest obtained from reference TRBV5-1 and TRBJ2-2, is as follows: KAGVTQTPRYLIKTRGQQVTLSCSPISGHRSVSWYQQTPGQGLQFLFEYFSETQRNKGNFPGRFSGRQFSNSRSEMNVSTLELGDSALYLCASSGQGAPPGELFFGEGSRLTVL.

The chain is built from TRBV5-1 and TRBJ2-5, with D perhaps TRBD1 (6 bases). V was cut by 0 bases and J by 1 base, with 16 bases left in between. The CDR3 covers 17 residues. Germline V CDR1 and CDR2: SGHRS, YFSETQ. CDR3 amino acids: CASSLALLTGFQETQYF. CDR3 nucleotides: TGCGCCAGCAGCTTGGCTTTACTTACAGGGTTCCAAGAGACCCAGTACTTC.

The CDR3 here is CASSQDSATSYNEQFF. The CDR3 region has the DNA TGCGCCAGCAGCCAAGATTCGGCTACCTCCTACAATGAGCAGTTCTTC. The rearrangement joins TRBV4-3 to TRBJ2-1; D gene uncertain. Germline-derived CDR1 and CDR2 are LGHNA and YSLEER. Trimming shortened V by 0 bases and J by 0 bases, and 9 bases separated the two germline ends. The CDR3 is made up of 16 amino acids.